The rows below give T cell receptor beta chains drawn from one sample of a study of lymphopenia after photon versus proton radiotherapy. Only in-frame clones appear in the TCRdb table, and some are missing; sequencing was by immunoSEQ multiplex PCR. The table lists 35,000 to 45,000 clones, approximately 81% of them singletons, with about 2.9% in the top ten. The sequencing used peripheral blood, collected from a patient treated with photon-based radiotherapy. These TCRs come from a man aged 50 to 59 with gastric cancer. The CDR3 runs from the conserved cysteine through the conserved F or W. The D gene is left open where the match is weak.

v_call	d_call	j_call	cdr3_aa	cdr3_nt
TRBV2	-	TRBJ1-4	CASDRDRREKLFF	TGTGCCAGCGATAGAGACAGGAGGGAAAAACTGTTTTTT
TRBV18	TRBD2	TRBJ2-1	CASSPEGLAGDEQFF	TGTGCCAGCTCACCAGAAGGACTAGCGGGAGATGAGCAGTTCTTC
TRBV7-6	-	TRBJ1-2	CASSLNRDYGYTF	TGTGCCAGCAGCTTAAACAGGGATTATGGCTACACCTTC
TRBV30	-	TRBJ1-4	CAWRGKGGSMREKLFF	TGTGCCTGGAGGGGGAAAGGAGGGTCGATGCGAGAAAAACTGTTTTTT
TRBV7-2	-	TRBJ1-1	CASSLAGGFEAFF	TGTGCCAGCAGCTTAGCGGGGGGATTTGAAGCTTTCTTT
TRBV30	-	TRBJ1-2	CAWSDRGNYGYTF	TGTGCCTGGAGTGATAGGGGTAACTATGGCTACACCTTC
TRBV6-1	-	TRBJ1-3	CASSDLTGNTIYF	TGTGCCAGCAGTGACTTGACAGGAAACACCATATATTTT
TRBV4-1	-	TRBJ2-2	CASSQEKEAYTGELFF	TGCGCCAGCAGCCAAGAAAAGGAGGCGTATACCGGGGAGCTGTTTTTT
TRBV5-1	TRBD2	TRBJ2-7	CASSLRTSGIYEQYF	TGCGCCAGCAGCTTGCGGACTAGCGGAATCTACGAGCAGTACTTC
TRBV28	-	TRBJ2-3	CASSWNLAFLTTDTQYF	TGTGCCAGCAGTTGGAACCTAGCTTTCCTAACCACAGATACGCAGTATTTT
TRBV15	TRBD2	TRBJ2-2	CATSPGTSVAGELFF	TGTGCCACCAGCCCCGGGACTAGCGTGGCCGGGGAGCTGTTTTTT
TRBV5-4	TRBD2	TRBJ2-1	CASSLAWSGRSNEQFF	TGTGCCAGCAGCTTGGCGTGGAGCGGGAGAAGCAATGAGCAGTTCTTC
TRBV7-9	TRBD1	TRBJ2-1	CASSQQGNEQFF	TGTGCCAGCAGCCAACAGGGGAATGAGCAGTTCTTC
TRBV11-2	TRBD2	TRBJ2-5	CASSSSGETQYF	TGTGCCAGCAGTTCTAGCGGAGAGACCCAGTACTTC
TRBV5-1	-	TRBJ1-5	CASSAGQDSNQPQHF	TGCGCCAGCAGCGCCGGACAAGATAGCAATCAGCCCCAGCATTTT
TRBV5-6	-	TRBJ2-3	CASNRDRGSTDTQYF	TGTGCCAGCAACCGAGACAGAGGAAGCACAGATACGCAGTATTTT
TRBV28	-	TRBJ1-5	CASSGGWGLTSPNQPQHF	TGTGCCAGCAGTGGGGGGTGGGGGCTCACCTCCCCCAATCAGCCCCAGCATTTT
TRBV11-2	-	TRBJ1-2	CASSFFGRRESYGYTF	TGTGCCAGCAGCTTTTTTGGGCGTAGAGAGAGCTATGGCTACACCTTC
TRBV28	-	TRBJ2-7	CASSPWQGKSSYEQYF	TGTGCCAGCAGTCCGTGGCAGGGGAAGTCTTCCTACGAGCAGTACTTC
TRBV10-3	-	TRBJ2-7	CAISEQAGSVEQYF	TGTGCCATCAGTGAGCAGGCGGGATCGGTCGAGCAGTACTTC
TRBV27	-	TRBJ1-2	CASRPQGPNYGYTF	TGTGCCAGCAGACCTCAGGGTCCCAACTATGGCTACACCTTC
TRBV11-2	-	TRBJ2-3	CASSLSWDTQYF	TGTGCCAGCAGCTTATCCTGGGATACGCAGTATTTT
TRBV15	TRBD2	TRBJ2-3	CATSREGGSTDTQYF	TGTGCCACCAGCAGAGAGGGGGGGAGCACAGATACGCAGTATTTT
TRBV6-6	TRBD1	TRBJ2-7	CASSYSVTGSEQYF	TGTGCCAGCAGTTACTCAGTGACAGGGAGTGAGCAGTACTTC
TRBV19	-	TRBJ2-2	CASSNGRNTGELFF	TGTGCCAGTAGTAACGGGCGGAACACCGGGGAGCTGTTTTTT
TRBV9	TRBD2	TRBJ2-3	CASSPYSLAGGTDTQYF	TGTGCCAGCAGCCCTTATTCACTAGCGGGAGGCACAGATACGCAGTATTTT
TRBV27	TRBD2	TRBJ2-4	CASSPWGGAKNIQYF	TGTGCCAGCAGTCCCTGGGGGGGGGCCAAAAACATTCAGTACTTC
TRBV28	-	TRBJ1-4	CASAMSKEKLFF	TGTGCCAGCGCTATGAGCAAGGAAAAACTGTTTTTT
TRBV7-8	TRBD2	TRBJ2-1	CASTGGRAGGSYNEQFF	TGTGCCAGCACAGGGGGGAGAGCGGGGGGGTCCTACAATGAGCAGTTCTTC
TRBV9	-	TRBJ2-1	CASSVGALHYNEQFF	TGTGCCAGCAGCGTAGGAGCGCTTCATTACAATGAGCAGTTCTTC
TRBV30	TRBD1	TRBJ2-2	CAWGTGIGELFF	TGTGCCTGGGGGACAGGGATCGGGGAGCTGTTTTTT
TRBV30	TRBD1	TRBJ2-1	CAWGGFSGTGGNEQFF	TGTGCCTGGGGAGGGTTTTCAGGGACAGGGGGCAATGAGCAGTTCTTC
TRBV27	TRBD2	TRBJ2-1	CASSGLAGGVNEQFF	TGTGCCAGCAGCGGACTAGCGGGAGGGGTCAATGAGCAGTTCTTC
TRBV25-1	TRBD1	TRBJ2-7	CASSESGQGLDEQYF	TGTGCCAGCAGTGAATCAGGACAGGGTCTTGACGAGCAGTACTTC
TRBV29-1	-	TRBJ1-2	CSVGMDGYTF	TGCAGCGTTGGGATGGATGGCTACACCTTC